This T cell receptor (beta chain) was sequenced for a study of read filtering for tumor transcriptome and immune sequencing. Study information: DNase treatment preceded whole-transcriptome library preparation. TCR-mapped reads were about 3.5 to 10.27 million with IR-seq versus roughly 75 to 1,300 with RNA-seq.

From around 440 ng of RNA, a library with molecular barcoded alpha/delta and beta/gamma adaptors was made. TCRdb fed the reads into MiXCR, producing one record per CDR3 protein. The table includes about 58,000 distinct CDR3 sequences, more than 9% detected once. General study findings and limits: Around 85% of IR-seq clonotypes had one read, totaling about 4% of reads; RNA-seq: 74.6% and 44.6%.

With regard to this clonotype: Its antigen is unidentified.

The sequence came from a donor aged 40 or over with multiple myeloma. The specimen was a population of CD138-negative cells sorted from bone marrow.

CDR3 nucleotides: TGTGCCAGCAGCTCCAGGCTAGAGGGGGGATTCAATGAGCAGTTCTTC. It yields the protein CASSSRLEGGFNEQFF. V and J are TRBV7-9 and TRBJ2-1; D possibly matches TRBD1 or TRBD2 (6 bases each). The germline CDR1 and CDR2 sequences are SEHNR and FQNEAQ (reference sequence). The CDR3 has 16 residues. Trimming removed 4 bases at V and 6 bases at J, with 19 bases between. The variable domain in full, with the rest retrieved from reference TRBV7-9 and TRBJ2-1, is DTGVSQNPRHKITKRGQNVTFRCDPISEHNRLYWYRQTLGQGPEFLTYFQNEAQLEKSRLLSDRFSAERPKGSFSTLEIQRTEQGDSAMYLCASSSRLEGGFNEQFFGPGTRLTVL.